Below, 19 T cell receptor beta chains from the same sample are listed, as sequenced in a study of breast tumors, draining lymph nodes, adjacent tissues. MiXCR was run by TCRdb on the multiplex PCR reads, yielding one entry per CDR3 protein. The data hold tens of thousands of distinct CDR3 sequences, with 20% to 25% observed a single time. The sequenced material came from breast tumor tissue. All receptors derive from a female donor with breast cancer. Some clones in this sample may be carry-over from other donors' samples.

The rearrangement links TRBV5-4 to TRBJ2-1; no reliable D call. V dropped 0 bases and J dropped 2 bases, with 6 bases sitting between them. Germline V gives CDR1 SGHNT, CDR2 YYREEE (reference sequence). This CDR3 comprises 14 residues. CDR3 nucleotides: TGTGCCAGCAGCTTGGCCAACCCCTACAATGAGCAGTTCTTC. This gives the protein CASSLANPYNEQFF.

With respect to this clonotype: Germline and junction disagree at one end, which may indicate a read error. This chain joins TRBV6-2 or TRBV6-3 and TRBJ1-1; D not certain. Per germline, CDR1 MNHEY and CDR2 SVGEGT. CDR3 length: 10 residues. The CDR3 DNA follows: TGTGCCAGCAGAAACACCGAAGCTTTCTTT. It codes for CASRNTEAFF.

The chain recombines TRBV5-1 with TRBJ2-1; 8 positions agree with TRBD2. CDR3 length: 14 residues. J was trimmed by 8 bases and V by 7 bases; bases with no gene match: 11. CDR1 is SGHRS, CDR2 YFSETQ, per germline. The chain's CDR3 is CASRPGLGYDEQFF. In DNA, the CDR3 is TGCGCCAGCCGGCCGGGACTAGGGTACGATGAGCAGTTCTTC.

This clonotype was counted a few times. The CDR3 DNA reads TGTGCCAGCAGTGAAGCGGAAGGGGTAGTCCCTGAAGCTTTCTTT. Translating gives CASSEAEGVVPEAFF. This chain connects TRBV2 to TRBJ1-1; D is perhaps TRBD1 (5 bases). Germline lookup yields CDR1 SNHLY and CDR2 FYNNEI. V lost 0 bases to trimming and J lost 6 bases, with 14 bases between them. The length of the CDR3 is 15 residues.

This clonotype occurred many times. The CDR3 DNA sequence: TGTGCCAGCAGTGAACGGTCACCCTATAATTCACCCCTCCACTTT. The encoded protein is CASSERSPYNSPLHF. The V and J genes are TRBV6-1 and TRBJ1-6; the D is unclear. Germline lookup yields CDR1 MNHNS and CDR2 SASEGT. The CDR3 is 15 amino acids. V was trimmed by 2 bases and J by 2 bases, leaving 7 bases between them.

This clonotype was observed many times. The V and J genes are TRBV29-1 and TRBJ2-2; tentative D call: TRBD2 (5 bases). The V and J ends lost 8 bases and 0 bases respectively, with 10 bases between them. The CDR3 sequence is 13 residues long. Germline V gives CDR1 SQVTM, CDR2 ANQGSEA. CDR3 sequence: CSSGETNTGELFF. In nucleotides, the CDR3 is TGCAGCTCTGGGGAGACGAACACCGGGGAGCTGTTTTTT.

This clonotype was counted ten times or more. The chain is built from TRBV6-5 and TRBJ1-6, with D tentatively TRBD1 (6 bases). CDR1 is MNHEY, CDR2 SVGAGI, per germline. The V and J ends lost 0 bases and 5 bases respectively, with 14 bases between them. The CDR3 covers 17 residues. In nucleotides, the CDR3 is TGTGCCAGCAGTTACTCGAGAGGGGGAATGAATAATTCACCCCTCCACTTT. Translated, it gives CASSYSRGGMNNSPLHF.

This clonotype was recorded many times. This rearrangement joins TRBV29-1 to TRBJ1-5, with D possibly matching TRBD1 (6 bases). Trimming removed 7 bases from V and 0 bases from J, with 16 bases in between. CDR3 length: 15 amino acids. Germline V gives CDR1 SQVTM, CDR2 ANQGSEA. DNA for the CDR3: TGCAGCGAGGGGGGGGATAAAGATAGCAATCAGCCCCAGCATTTT. Translation gives CSEGGDKDSNQPQHF. The variable domain in full, completed from reference TRBV29-1 and TRBJ1-5, reads SAVISQKPSRDICQRGTSLTIQCQVDSQVTMMFWYRQQPGQSLTLIATANQGSEATYESGFVIDKFPISRPNLTFSTLTVSNMSPEDSSIYLCSEGGDKDSNQPQHFGDGTRLSIL.

With respect to this clonotype: One base away lies a much larger clone, so this may be a sequencing read error. This chain links TRBV5-1 with TRBJ2-5; 8 nucleotides match TRBD2. The junction had 6 bases not matched to a gene; V was cut back by 4 bases and J by 4 bases. The CDR3 covers 14 residues. Germline CDR1 and CDR2: SGHRS and YFSETQ. Here the CDR3 DNA reads TGCGCCAGCAGCCCGGACAGCGGGAGAGAGACCCAGTACTTC. Protein product: CASSPDSGRETQYF. Full variable domain (rest looked up from reference TRBV5-1 and TRBJ2-5): KAGVTQTPRYLIKTRGQQVTLSCSPISGHRSVSWYQQTPGQGLQFLFEYFSETQRNKGNFPGRFSGRQFSNSRSEMNVSTLELGDSALYLCASSPDSGRETQYFGPGTRLLVL.

This clonotype occurred many times. The chain couples TRBV10-3 to TRBJ1-3; 8 bases fit TRBD1. CDR3 length equals 15 residues. From germline, CDR1 is ENHRY and CDR2 SYGVKD. Germline trimming cut 6 bases from V and 4 bases from J; bases unmatched to any gene: 8. The CDR3 nucleotides read TGTGCCATCAGAGGGGACAGGTTTTTCGGAAACACCATATATTTT. Translating gives CAIRGDRFFGNTIYF.

This clonotype was observed at least ten times. The chain combines TRBV24-1 with TRBJ2-2; the D gene is possibly TRBD1 (5 bases). Germline V gene lookup returns CDR1 KGHDR and CDR2 SFDVKD. The CDR3 loop spans 18 amino acids. Trimming shortened V by 3 bases and J by 4 bases, and 20 bases separated the two germline ends. CDR3 nucleotides: TGTGCCACCAGTGATCCCTCCGCAGGGCCTGCGAGCACCGGGGAGCTGTTTTTT. It is translated as CATSDPSAGPASTGELFF.

The chain recombines TRBV28 with TRBJ2-1, with 12 positions matching TRBD1. From germline, CDR1 is MDHEN and CDR2 SYDVKM. The CDR3 spans 14 residues. The trim removed 10 bases at V and 2 bases at J, leaving 3 bases unmatched. CDR3 coding DNA: TGTGCCACGGGGACAGGGGGCCCCTACAATGAGCAGTTCTTC. Amino acids: CATGTGGPYNEQFF.

In its sample, this clonotype was seen many times. The rearrangement links TRBV3-1 to TRBJ2-7; D uncertain. From germline, CDR1 is LGHDT and CDR2 YNNKEL (reference sequence). Trimming removed 6 bases from V and 0 bases from J, with 12 bases in between. The length of the CDR3 is 14 residues. The CDR3 protein is CASSTEFNSYEQYF. DNA for the CDR3: TGTGCCAGCAGTACAGAATTTAACTCCTACGAGCAGTACTTC.

Turning to this clonotype: A single base separates this from a much larger clone, so it may be a read error. DNA for the CDR3: TGTGCCAGCAGCTTTCCGCTAGAGGAGCAGTTCTTC. Its translation: CASSFPLEEQFF. The rearrangement uses TRBV7-8 and TRBJ2-1; D call uncertain. The CDR3 runs 12 residues. Germline CDR1 reads SGHVS; CDR2 reads FQNEAQ. V was shortened by 3 bases and J by 10 bases, with 10 bases between the two germline ends.

The V call is TRBV2, the J call TRBJ1-1; perhaps TRBD1 as D (6 bases). The CDR3 consists of 12 residues. V was cut by 11 bases and J by 3 bases, with 13 bases left in between. Germline values: CDR1 SNHLY, CDR2 FYNNEI. In nucleotides, the CDR3 is TGTGCCGGCCTCTACAGGGACACTGAAGCTTTCTTT. It yields the protein CAGLYRDTEAFF. Combining the CDR3 with reference TRBV2 and TRBJ1-1 gives the whole variable domain EPEVTQTPSHQVTQMGQEVILRCVPISNHLYFYWYRQILGQKVEFLVSFYNNEISEKSEIFDDQFSVERPDGSNFTLKIRSTKLEDSAMYFCAGLYRDTEAFFGQGTRLTVV.

The sample holds many counts of this clonotype. The rearrangement joins TRBV20-1 to TRBJ1-5; D is perhaps TRBD1 (5 bases). V was cut by 4 bases and J by 7 bases, with 14 bases left in between. The germline V gene has CDR1 DFQATT and CDR2 SNEGSKA (reference sequence). There are 13 residues in the CDR3. The CDR3 DNA follows: TGCAGTGCTATCGCAGGGTCAGGCCAGCCCCAGCATTTT. This gives the protein CSAIAGSGQPQHF.

In this sample, this clonotype turned up a few times. This rearrangement joins TRBV20-1 to TRBJ2-3; 8 positions match TRBD2. The CDR3 runs 14 residues. The junction had 5 bases not matched to a gene; V was cut back by 6 bases and J by 0 bases. CDR1 and CDR2 (germline): DFQATT, SNEGSKA (reference sequence). The CDR3 protein is CSARTSKSTDTQYF. The CDR3 nucleotides are TGCAGTGCCCGGACTAGCAAGAGCACAGATACGCAGTATTTT.

In its sample, this clonotype was seen many times. The genes are TRBV15 and TRBJ1-5; TRBD1 matches at 8 bases. With 3 bases clipped from V and 7 bases from J, the junction kept 5 bases outside the gene matches. Germline values: CDR1 LNHNV, CDR2 YYDKDF (reference sequence). This CDR3 spans 14 amino acids. CDR3 bases: TGTGCCACCAGCAGGGACAGGGCAGGACAGCCCCAGCATTTT. This encodes CATSRDRAGQPQHF.

This clonotype was detected ten times or more. The chain combines TRBV12-3 or TRBV12-4 with TRBJ2-3, with 10 bases lining up with TRBD2. The CDR3 sequence is 15 residues long. J lost 4 bases, V lost 2 bases, and 3 bases had no gene match. The CDR3: CASSLPLAGSDTQYF. As DNA, the CDR3 is TGTGCCAGCAGTTTACCACTAGCGGGATCAGATACGCAGTATTTT.